The 20 T cell receptor beta chains reported below all come from one sample, sequenced in a study of OX40 agonist ivuxolimab in advanced cancers. Clones were sequenced by immunoSEQ multiplex PCR, and TCRdb holds only the in-frame ones, with some missing. The sample shows 25,000 to 35,000 clones, approximately 84% of them seen only once. This sample comprised CD4+ or CD8+ T cells sorted from blood, obtained in a trial of the OX40 agonist ivuxolimab. Source of these receptors: an adult with an advanced solid tumor such as melanoma, head and neck, liver or kidney cancer.

The chain uses TRBV4-3 and TRBJ2-6, with D tentatively TRBD2 (5 bases). Germline V CDR1 and CDR2: LGHNA, YSLEER. V lost 3 bases, J lost 2 bases, and 8 bases lay in between. CDR3 length: 15 residues. CDR3 coding DNA: TGCGCCAGCAGCCAGCTCGGGACTGGGGCCAACGTCCTGACTTTC. Translated, it gives CASSQLGTGANVLTF.

Written as DNA, the CDR3 is TGCGCCAGCAGCCAAGATCCGTTTTGGGGGGCGCGAAGCAATCAGCCCCAGCATTTT. Amino acids: CASSQDPFWGARSNQPQHF. V gene TRBV4-3 combines with J gene TRBJ1-5, with TRBD1 as a possible D gene (6 bases). CDR3 length: 19 residues. The germline V gene has CDR1 LGHNA and CDR2 YSLEER. Deletions cut 0 bases from V and 1 base from J, with 19 bases between.

The chain couples TRBV9 to TRBJ2-1; D assignment may be TRBD1 or TRBD2 (6 bases each). This CDR3 contains 12 residues. Germline CDR1 reads SGDLS; CDR2 reads YYNGEE. With 4 bases removed from V and 9 bases from J, the gap between germline ends came to 11 bases. The chain's CDR3 is CASSIEGGEQFF. In DNA, the CDR3 is TGTGCCAGCAGCATAGAGGGGGGTGAGCAGTTCTTC. Full variable domain (missing parts from reference TRBV9 and TRBJ2-1): DSGVTQTPKHLITATGQRVTLRCSPRSGDLSVYWYQQSLDQGLQFLIQYYNGEERAKGNILERFSAQQFPDLHSELNLSSLELGDSALYFCASSIEGGEQFFGPGTRLTVL.

This sequence joins TRBV7-2 and TRBJ1-1, with D possibly matching TRBD1 (5 bases). Germline lookup yields CDR1 SGHTA and CDR2 FQGNSA. The CDR3 sequence is 14 residues long. Trimming removed 3 bases from V and 0 bases from J, with 8 bases in between. CDR3: CASSFGGLNTEAFF. CDR3 sequence (DNA): TGTGCCAGCAGCTTCGGGGGATTGAACACTGAAGCTTTCTTT.

This clone occurred a few times. At one boundary the junction diverges from the germline segment, which might be a read error. The chain combines TRBV11-2 with TRBJ1-6; no clear D. The V gene's germline CDR1 is SGHAT and CDR2 FQNNGV. CDR3 length: 16 residues. The CDR3 loop is CASSLDAFSSNSPLHF. The CDR3 DNA follows: TGTGCCAGCAGCCTAGACGCCTTCTCTTCAAATTCACCCCTCCACTTT.

The count of this clone is one. The chain joins TRBV2 to TRBJ2-1; 9 bases agree with TRBD2. V lost 6 bases, J lost 2 bases, and 2 bases stayed unmatched. CDR3 length equals 14 residues. CDR1 and CDR2 (germline): SNHLY, FYNNEI. The DNA for the CDR3 is TGTGCCAGCAGAGAGCGGGGGGCCTACAATGAGCAGTTCTTC. This sequence encodes CASRERGAYNEQFF.

V and J are TRBV30 and TRBJ2-7, with 7 positions matching TRBD1. This CDR3 has 12 amino acids. V lost 8 bases and J lost 5; bases outside the gene matches: 9. Germline V gene sequence: CDR1 GTSNPN, CDR2 SVGIG (reference sequence). CDR3 residues: CAGWLGGDEQYF. The CDR3 bases are TGTGCCGGCTGGCTAGGGGGCGACGAGCAGTACTTC.

The chain recombines TRBV2 with TRBJ2-1; 9 positions match TRBD2. After removal of 6 bases from V and 7 bases from J, the junction contained 10 bases not matched to a gene. From germline, CDR1 is SNHLY and CDR2 FYNNEI. The CDR3 runs 15 residues. CDR3 in amino acids: CASRFGGGARNEQFF. CDR3 nucleotides: TGTGCCAGCAGGTTCGGCGGGGGGGCAAGGAATGAGCAGTTCTTC. The full variable domain, rest sourced from reference TRBV2 and TRBJ2-1, is EPEVTQTPSHQVTQMGQEVILRCVPISNHLYFYWYRQILGQKVEFLVSFYNNEISEKSEIFDDQFSVERPDGSNFTLKIRSTKLEDSAMYFCASRFGGGARNEQFFGPGTRLTVL.

This sequence joins TRBV28 and TRBJ2-7, with 7 bases lining up with TRBD2. The CDR3 covers 14 residues. The V segment lost 7 bases and the J segment 2 bases; nucleotides outside the gene matches: 8. Germline CDR1 MDHEN, CDR2 SYDVKM. CDR3 in DNA: TGTGCCAGCACCCCGTCTAGCGGCCCCTACGAGCAGTACTTC. Its protein product is CASTPSSGPYEQYF.

About this clone itself: The sample carries other DNA sequences with the same CDR3. This sequence joins TRBV27 and TRBJ2-7, with 9 bases aligning to TRBD2. The ends lost 5 bases at V and 0 bases at J; junction bases unmatched: 2. This CDR3 is 14 amino acids long. Germline V gene lookup returns CDR1 MNHEY and CDR2 SMNVEV (reference sequence). The CDR3 DNA reads TGTGCCAGCAGTCTAGCGGGGACCTCCTACGAGCAGTACTTC. This sequence encodes CASSLAGTSYEQYF.

The rearrangement uses TRBV19 and TRBJ2-1; TRBD2 matches 8 bases. Trimming removed 4 bases from V and 2 bases from J; junction bases left unmatched: 4. The CDR3 totals 15 residues. Germline V gene sequence: CDR1 LNHDA, CDR2 SQIVND (reference sequence). In nucleotides, the CDR3 is TGTGCCAGTAGTAAACTAGCGGCTGCCTACAATGAGCAGTTCTTC. It is translated as CASSKLAAAYNEQFF.

The gene calls are TRBV5-6 and TRBJ2-1, with D perhaps matching TRBD1 (7 bases). This CDR3 is built from 15 residues. Trimming left V 0 bases short and J 7 bases short, with 14 bases between. Per germline, CDR1 SGHDT and CDR2 YYEEEE. CDR3 in amino acids: CASSLERTGGNEQFF. The CDR3 coding sequence is TGTGCCAGCAGCTTGGAACGGACAGGAGGGAATGAGCAGTTCTTC. Using reference TRBV5-6 and TRBJ2-1 for the parts outside the CDR3, the full variable domain is DAGVTQSPTHLIKTRGQQVTLRCSPKSGHDTVSWYQQALGQGPQFIFQYYEEEERQRGNFPDRFSGHQFPNYSSELNVNALLLGDSALYLCASSLERTGGNEQFFGPGTRLTVL.

By share, this clone counts as medium-sized (0.01 to 0.1%). The J gene is TRBJ2-7, the V gene TRBV28, with D possibly TRBD1 on 6 matching bases. V was clipped by 5 bases and J by 3 bases, with 14 bases between them. Germline V gene sequence: CDR1 MDHEN, CDR2 SYDVKM. This CDR3 contains 14 residues. CDR3 sequence reads: CASSAGALYYEQYF. The CDR3 bases are TGTGCCAGCAGTGCAGGGGCCCTATACTACGAGCAGTACTTC.

The rearrangement joins TRBV20-1 to TRBJ1-5; the D is unclear. Trimming shortened V by 6 bases and J by 7 bases, and 4 bases separated the two germline ends. This CDR3 contains 9 residues. Germline V CDR1 and CDR2: DFQATT, SNEGSKA (reference sequence). DNA of the CDR3: TGCAGTGCGGGGCAGCCCCAGCATTTT. Amino acids: CSAGQPQHF.

The genes are TRBV29-1 and TRBJ2-5, with 10 positions matching TRBD2. V lost 2 bases and J lost 3; bases outside the gene matches: 3. This CDR3 spans 14 amino acids. CDR1 is SQVTM and CDR2 is ANQGSEA in the germline V gene. The CDR3 sequence: CSVELAGVEETQYF. The CDR3, as DNA: TGCAGCGTTGAACTAGCGGGAGTTGAAGAGACCCAGTACTTC.

The J gene is TRBJ1-4, the V gene TRBV7-9, with unresolved D. Germline loops: CDR1 SEHNR, CDR2 FQNEAQ (reference sequence). CDR3 length: 16 residues. V was pared by 4 bases and J by 4 bases, with 16 bases between. CDR3 DNA sequence: TGTGCCAGCAGCTCGACCGGGCACCGGATTAATGAAAAACTGTTTTTT. This encodes CASSSTGHRINEKLFF. Supplemented by reference TRBV7-9 and TRBJ1-4, the full variable domain reads DTGVSQNPRHKITKRGQNVTFRCDPISEHNRLYWYRQTLGQGPEFLTYFQNEAQLEKSRLLSDRFSAERPKGSFSTLEIQRTEQGDSAMYLCASSSTGHRINEKLFFGSGTQLSVL.

This chain links TRBV7-8 with TRBJ2-1, with 14 bases matching TRBD2. V was clipped by 5 bases and J by 8 bases; unmatched bases: 5. CDR1 is SGHVS, CDR2 FQNEAQ, per germline. CDR3 size: 15 residues. In DNA, the CDR3 is TGTGCCAGCAGCCGCGGACTAGCGGGAGGTGATGAGCAGTTCTTC. This gives the protein CASSRGLAGGDEQFF.

V gene TRBV9 combines with J gene TRBJ2-7, with D maybe TRBD2 (6 bases). Trimming shortened V by 0 bases and J by 4 bases, and 14 bases separated the two germline ends. This CDR3 comprises 15 residues. Per germline, CDR1 SGDLS and CDR2 YYNGEE. CDR3 nucleotide sequence: TGTGCCAGCAGCGTAGACGACGGGAGAGGGTACGAGCAGTACTTC. Translation: CASSVDDGRGYEQYF. The whole variable domain, filled in from reference TRBV9 and TRBJ2-7, reads DSGVTQTPKHLITATGQRVTLRCSPRSGDLSVYWYQQSLDQGLQFLIQYYNGEERAKGNILERFSAQQFPDLHSELNLSSLELGDSALYFCASSVDDGRGYEQYFGPGTRLTVT.

This clone has a handful of counts. The rearrangement uses TRBV19 and TRBJ1-2, with D unresolved. Germline CDR1 LNHDA, CDR2 SQIVND (reference sequence). V was shortened by 5 bases and J by 7 bases, with 8 bases between the two germline ends. This CDR3 has 11 amino acids. CDR3 DNA sequence: TGTGCCAGTAGTTCCCCAATTGGCTACACCTTC. It encodes CASSSPIGYTF.

The chain is built from TRBV9 and TRBJ2-3; 10 bases map to TRBD2. This CDR3 is built from 15 residues. Germline CDR1 is SGDLS and CDR2 is YYNGEE. J gave up 6 bases and V 3 bases, and 7 bases lay outside the gene matches. CDR3 sequence: CASSGAVLAGDTQYF. The CDR3 nucleotides read TGTGCCAGCAGCGGAGCCGTACTAGCGGGGGATACGCAGTATTTT.